This record covers a single T cell receptor (beta chain). Its antigen is not identified. The data were taken from a study of cytomegalovirus exposure and HLA in healthy donors. Across the study: Earlier findings included roughly 120 million unique TCR beta sequences obtained from about 179 million T cells.

Researchers ran the PCR with 60 Vbeta and 13 Jbeta primers. This table comes from immunoSEQ multiplex PCR, and its TCRdb copy is limited to in-frame clones, with some not included. This sample has 130,000 to 150,000 clones, with about 80% found just once. Points from the study as a whole: Earlier findings revealed that most TCR beta V segments proved productive either about 90% or about 30% of the time. Most TCR sequences proved rare, with some public TCRs found in many donors. Later analysis indicated greater clonal expansion among HLA-associated TCR beta chains than among equally common other chains.

V lost 5 bases, J lost 5 bases, and 14 bases stayed unmatched. The CDR3 is 17 residues long. The germline gives CDR1 SGHRS, CDR2 YFSETQ. Sequences were obtained from PBMCs. The TCR was taken from a female donor in good health and CMV-seronegative. The chain is built from TRBV5-1 and TRBJ2-1, with TRBD2 matching 9 bases. The CDR3 DNA reads as TGCGCCAGCAGGATGATCCGAGGCGGGAGGGATAACAATGAGCAGTTCTTC. Translated, it gives CASRMIRGGRDNNEQFF.